These 12 T cell receptor beta chains were all obtained from the same sample, sequenced in a study. TCRdb ran MiXCR on the 5' RACE reads and lists one entry per CDR3 protein. This table has 20,000 to 25,000 distinct CDR3 sequences, 30% appearing once. Sequenced input: tumor-infiltrating naive CD4+ T cells sorted from the breast tumor. As for subset: naive CD4+ T cells, CD4+CD45RA+CD25-. These receptors were obtained from a female donor with breast cancer.

Notes on this clonotype: A much larger clone sits a single nucleotide away, making a read error possible. This rearrangement joins TRBV29-1 to TRBJ2-1, with TRBD1 as a possible D gene (5 bases). Per the germline V gene, CDR1 is SQVTM and CDR2 is ANQGSEA. V shed 0 bases and J shed 9 bases, with 9 bases lying between them. This CDR3 region has 12 residues. CDR3 DNA: TGCAGCGTTGAAGAGCGCAGGGTTGAGCAGTTCTTC. Its translation: CSVEERRVEQFF.

CDR3 region: CSASPLAGIEYNEQFF. In nucleotides, the CDR3 is TGCAGTGCTAGTCCCCTAGCGGGAATAGAATACAATGAGCAGTTCTTC. This chain joins TRBV20-1 and TRBJ2-1; the match to TRBD2 covers 9 bases. The CDR3 spans 16 residues. CDR1 and CDR2 from the germline V gene are DFQATT and SNEGSKA (reference sequence). The V and J ends lost 3 bases and 4 bases, in that order; junction bases with no gene match: 10.

A remark on this clonotype: A much larger clonotype is one base distant, so this may be a read error. In DNA form, the CDR3 reads TGCAGTGCCCCAAGGGCCGGGACTCCTTCCTACGAGCGGTACTTC. Residues: CSAPRAGTPSYERYF. The chain has TRBV20-1 and TRBJ2-7; possibly TRBD2 for D (6 bases). Germline V CDR1 and CDR2: DFQATT, SNEGSKA (reference sequence). The CDR3 runs 15 residues.

The chain joins TRBV28 to TRBJ2-3; D remains ambiguous. Trimming shortened V by 5 bases and J by 0 bases, and 12 bases separated the two germline ends. CDR1 and CDR2 from the germline V gene are MDHEN and SYDVKM. The CDR3 is 15 amino acids. CDR3 residues: CASSPVRYSTDTQYF. The CDR3 coding sequence is TGTGCCAGCAGTCCCGTCCGATATAGCACAGATACGCAGTATTTT.

The chain couples TRBV20-1 to TRBJ2-1, with D hard to call. The CDR3 covers 10 residues. Per the germline V gene, CDR1 is DFQATT and CDR2 is SNEGSKA (reference sequence). Trimming removed 5 bases at V and 4 bases at J, with 3 bases between. The CDR3 DNA reads TGCAGTGCTCAGTACAATGAGCAGTTCTTC. It translates to CSAQYNEQFF.

The chain employs TRBV20-1 and TRBJ1-5; D call uncertain. CDR1 is DFQATT, CDR2 SNEGSKA, per germline (reference sequence). CDR3 length: 14 amino acids. Between the trimmed V and J ends, which lost 1 base and 3 bases, there was a span of 10 bases. As DNA, the CDR3 is TGCAGTGCTAGAGTTTGCAGAGACAATCAGCCCCAGCATTTT. Amino acid sequence: CSARVCRDNQPQHF.

The sample holds many counts of this clonotype. The chain links TRBV2 to TRBJ1-4; D may be TRBD1 (6 bases). The CDR3 loop spans 15 amino acids. Germline assignment: CDR1 SNHLY and CDR2 FYNNEI. Trimming removed 5 bases at V and 0 bases at J, with 10 bases between. The DNA for the CDR3 is TGTGCCAGCAGTAGGAGACAGGCAACTAATGAAAAACTGTTTTTT. It is translated as CASSRRQATNEKLFF.

The chain employs TRBV12-3 or TRBV12-4 and TRBJ2-2; D perhaps matches TRBD1 (5 bases). Trimming left V 4 bases short and J 0 bases short, with 6 bases between. The CDR3 spans 14 residues. In DNA, the CDR3 is TGTGCCAGCAGTTACAGGTCGAACACCGGGGAGCTGTTTTTT. Translated: CASSYRSNTGELFF.

This clonotype rates as medium-sized. J is TRBJ2-1 and V is TRBV20-1, with D hard to call. The CDR3 runs 10 residues. Germline loops: CDR1 DFQATT, CDR2 SNEGSKA (reference sequence). CDR3 protein: CAAFYNEQFF. Here the CDR3 DNA reads TGCGCAGCGTTTTACAATGAGCAGTTCTTC.

V usage is TRBV20-1 and J usage is TRBJ2-6, with D unresolved. The V gene's germline CDR1 is DFQATT and CDR2 SNEGSKA (reference sequence). V was clipped by 4 bases and J by 0 bases, with 16 bases between them. The CDR3 totals 17 residues. Here the CDR3 DNA reads TGCAGTGCTATCGAAGGCCCTGTGGGCTCTGGGGCCAACGTCCTGACTTTC. Protein sequence: CSAIEGPVGSGANVLTF.

The V gene is TRBV4-1, the J gene TRBJ2-2, with D possibly TRBD2 on 6 matching bases. This CDR3 has 16 residues. Trimming took 1 base from V and 2 from J, leaving 11 bases between them. The germline gives CDR1 MGHRA, CDR2 YSYEKL. In DNA form, the CDR3 reads TGCGCCAGCAGCCAAGCCCCGGGACTCAACACCGGGGAGCTGTTTTTT. Protein: CASSQAPGLNTGELFF.

The rearrangement joins TRBV6-5 to TRBJ1-4; no firm D call. Trimming cost V 7 bases and J 5 bases, with 17 bases left between them. Germline-derived CDR1 and CDR2 are MNHEY and SVGAGI. This CDR3 has 15 amino acids. For the CDR3, the DNA is TGTGCCAGCAAACGCGACGATAACTGGAATGAAAAACTGTTTTTT. Protein sequence: CASKRDDNWNEKLFF.